The clone carrying this TCR beta chain was seen only a few times. As yet, its antigen is unknown. This specimen comes from a study of T cells in localized non-small cell lung cancer. TCRdb keeps only in-frame clones here, not all; method: immunoSEQ multiplex PCR. The sample has 800 or so clones; about 29% are singletons. Study outcomes and limitations: Longer survival (overall) was linked to higher T cell density in blood. Adjacent lung had a median approximately 57 of the 100 largest tumor clones.

V lost 2 bases and J lost 1, with 15 bases in between. Looked up from germline, CDR1 is SGHRS and CDR2 is YFSETQ. The CDR3 covers 16 residues. This receptor was obtained from a woman between 35 and 75 years old with stage I squamous cell lung carcinoma. Sequencing used normal lung tissue next to the tumor, obtained before any cancer treatment. The gene calls are TRBV5-1 and TRBJ1-2; TRBD1 is a possible D gene (6 bases). CDR3 DNA sequence: TGCGCCAGCAGCTTACAGGGCCTTTTGCTTAACTATGGCTACACCTTC. Protein product: CASSLQGLLLNYGYTF.